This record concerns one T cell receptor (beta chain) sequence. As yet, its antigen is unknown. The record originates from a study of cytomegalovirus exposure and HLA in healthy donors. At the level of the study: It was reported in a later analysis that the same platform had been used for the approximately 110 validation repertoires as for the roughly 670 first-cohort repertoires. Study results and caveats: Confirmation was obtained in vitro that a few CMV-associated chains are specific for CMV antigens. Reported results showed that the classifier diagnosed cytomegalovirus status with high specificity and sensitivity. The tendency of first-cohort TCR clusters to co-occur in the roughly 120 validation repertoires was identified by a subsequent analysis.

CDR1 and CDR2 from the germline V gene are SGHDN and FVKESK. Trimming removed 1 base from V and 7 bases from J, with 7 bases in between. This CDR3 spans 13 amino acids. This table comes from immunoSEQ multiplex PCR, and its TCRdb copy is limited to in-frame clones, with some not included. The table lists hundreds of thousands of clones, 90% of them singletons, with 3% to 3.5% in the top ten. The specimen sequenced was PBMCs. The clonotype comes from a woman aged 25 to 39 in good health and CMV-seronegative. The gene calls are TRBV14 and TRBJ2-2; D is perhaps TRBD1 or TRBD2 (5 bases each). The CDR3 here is CASSQGGNGELFF. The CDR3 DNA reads TGTGCCAGCAGCCAAGGGGGGAACGGGGAGCTGTTTTTT.